This TCR beta chain was recorded in a study of TIL therapy for anti-PD-1-resistant metastatic lung cancer. Indicated time point: pre-treatment sample, taken before nivolumab and TIL therapy. Tumor tissue came from excised metastases, mostly pleural nodules or supraclavicular lymph nodes. The immunoSEQ assay was v3. Profiled with immunoSEQ multiplex PCR; TCRdb holds only in-frame clones, not every one. The sample includes approximately 95,000 clones, roughly two thirds of them seen just once. From germline, CDR1 is MDHEN and CDR2 SYDVKM. The CDR3 consists of 15 residues. The J segment lost 5 bases and the V segment lost 7 bases, leaving 11 bases of the junction unmatched.

Sequenced here: tumor tissue, sampled at baseline. This chain joins TRBV28 and TRBJ2-1; 7 nucleotides match TRBD1. The receptor comes from a person aged 25 to 85 with non-small cell lung cancer. The CDR3 DNA reads as TGTGCCAGCACCGTGTACCGGGACAGTAACAATGAGCAGTTCTTC. It yields the protein CASTVYRDSNNEQFF.